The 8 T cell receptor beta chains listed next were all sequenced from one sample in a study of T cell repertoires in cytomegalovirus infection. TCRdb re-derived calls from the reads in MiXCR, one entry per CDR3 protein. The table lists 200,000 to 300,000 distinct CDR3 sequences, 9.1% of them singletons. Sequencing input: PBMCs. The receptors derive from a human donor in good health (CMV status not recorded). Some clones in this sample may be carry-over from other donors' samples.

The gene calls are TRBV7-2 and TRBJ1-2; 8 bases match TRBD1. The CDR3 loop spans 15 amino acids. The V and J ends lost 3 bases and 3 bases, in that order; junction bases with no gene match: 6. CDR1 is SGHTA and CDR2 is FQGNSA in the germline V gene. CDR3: CASSFTLTGDYGYTF. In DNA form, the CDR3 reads TGTGCCAGCAGCTTTACACTGACAGGGGACTATGGCTACACCTTC.

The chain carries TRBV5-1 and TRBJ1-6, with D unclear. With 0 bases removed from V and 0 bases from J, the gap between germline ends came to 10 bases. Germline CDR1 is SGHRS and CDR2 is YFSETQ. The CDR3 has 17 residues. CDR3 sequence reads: CASSLVSTSSYNSPLHF. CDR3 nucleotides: TGCGCCAGCAGCTTGGTCTCCACGAGCTCCTATAATTCACCCCTCCACTTT.

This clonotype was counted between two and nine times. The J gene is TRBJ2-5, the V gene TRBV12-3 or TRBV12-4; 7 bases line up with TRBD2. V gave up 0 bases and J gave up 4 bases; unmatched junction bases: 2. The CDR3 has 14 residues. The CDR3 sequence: CASSLAIAGETQYF. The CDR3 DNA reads TGTGCCAGCAGTTTAGCAATAGCGGGAGAGACCCAGTACTTC.

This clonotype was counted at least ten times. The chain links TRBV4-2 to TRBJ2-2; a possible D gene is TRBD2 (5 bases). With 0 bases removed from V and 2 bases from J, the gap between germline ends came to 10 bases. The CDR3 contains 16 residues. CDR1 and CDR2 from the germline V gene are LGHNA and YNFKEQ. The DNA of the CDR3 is TGTGCCAGCAGCCAAGAATGGAGGCTAAACACCGGGGAGCTGTTTTTT. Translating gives CASSQEWRLNTGELFF.

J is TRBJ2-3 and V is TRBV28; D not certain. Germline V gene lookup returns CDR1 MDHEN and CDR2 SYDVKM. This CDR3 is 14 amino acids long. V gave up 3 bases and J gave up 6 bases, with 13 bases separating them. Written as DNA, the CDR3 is TGTGCCAGCAGTTTCGGTAGGGTGAGGGATACGCAGTATTTT. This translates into CASSFGRVRDTQYF.

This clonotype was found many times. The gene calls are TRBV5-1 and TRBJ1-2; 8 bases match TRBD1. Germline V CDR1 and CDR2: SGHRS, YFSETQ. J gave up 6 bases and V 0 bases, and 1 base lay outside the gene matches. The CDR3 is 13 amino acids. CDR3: CASSLAQGDGYTF. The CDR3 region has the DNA TGCGCCAGCAGCTTGGCACAGGGGGATGGCTACACCTTC.

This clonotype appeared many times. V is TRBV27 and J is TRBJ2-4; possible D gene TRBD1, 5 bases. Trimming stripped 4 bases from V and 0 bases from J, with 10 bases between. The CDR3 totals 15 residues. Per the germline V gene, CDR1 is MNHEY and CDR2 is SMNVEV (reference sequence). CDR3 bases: TGTGCCAGCAGTTCCGCGACAGTAGCCAAAAACATTCAGTACTTC. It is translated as CASSSATVAKNIQYF.

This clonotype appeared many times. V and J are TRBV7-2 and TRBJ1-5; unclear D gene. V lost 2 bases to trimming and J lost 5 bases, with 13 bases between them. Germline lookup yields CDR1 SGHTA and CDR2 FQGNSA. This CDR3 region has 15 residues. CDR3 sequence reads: CASSLKSGWHQPQHF. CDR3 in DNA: TGTGCCAGCAGCTTAAAATCGGGGTGGCATCAGCCCCAGCATTTT.